This record covers a single TCR beta chain. No antigen is known for it. The CDR3 contains 15 residues. Germline V gene lookup returns CDR1 SGHDN and CDR2 FVKESK. After removal of 1 base from V and 5 bases from J, the junction contained 8 bases not matched to a gene. Clones were sequenced by immunoSEQ multiplex PCR, and TCRdb holds only the in-frame ones, with some missing. The data hold more than 90,000 clones, with 87% observed a single time. During the collection period, no donor immune events like infections were recorded. This specimen belongs to a study of identifying expanded T cells in peripheral blood. Findings of the study overall: Clone count variance between roughly 2-week samples rose with total template count. Over approximately two and four weeks, about 15 and 19 clones changed, versus roughly 1.1 between replicates.

The chain employs TRBV14 and TRBJ2-7; 7 bases align to TRBD1. The material sequenced was blood. The TCR was taken from a person between 18 and 75 years old in good health. The CDR3 sequence: CASSQGQGVTNEQYF. The CDR3 coding sequence is TGTGCCAGCAGCCAAGGGCAGGGGGTTACGAACGAGCAGTACTTC. Variable domain in full (rest from reference TRBV14 and TRBJ2-7): EAGVTQFPSHSVIEKGQTVTLRCDPISGHDNLYWYRRVMGKEIKFLLHFVKESKQDESGMPNNRFLAERTGGTYSTLKVQPAELEDSGVYFCASSQGQGVTNEQYFGPGTRLTVT.